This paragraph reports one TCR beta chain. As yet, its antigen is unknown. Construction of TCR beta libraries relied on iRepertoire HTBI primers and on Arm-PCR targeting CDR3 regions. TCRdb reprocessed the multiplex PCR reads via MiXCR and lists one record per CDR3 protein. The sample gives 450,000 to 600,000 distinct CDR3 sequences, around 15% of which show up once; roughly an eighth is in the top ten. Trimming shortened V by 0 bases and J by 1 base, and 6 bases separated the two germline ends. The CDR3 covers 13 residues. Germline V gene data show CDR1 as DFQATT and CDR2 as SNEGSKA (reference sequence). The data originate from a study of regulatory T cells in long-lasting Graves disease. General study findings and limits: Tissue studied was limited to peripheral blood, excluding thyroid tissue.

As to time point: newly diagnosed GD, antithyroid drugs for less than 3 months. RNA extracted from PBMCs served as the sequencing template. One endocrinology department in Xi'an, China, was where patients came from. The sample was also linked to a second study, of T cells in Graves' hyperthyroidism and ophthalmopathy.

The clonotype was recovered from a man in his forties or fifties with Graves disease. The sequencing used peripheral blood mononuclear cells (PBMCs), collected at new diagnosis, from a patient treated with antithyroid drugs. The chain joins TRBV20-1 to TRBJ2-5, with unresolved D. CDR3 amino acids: CSAREAGQETQYF. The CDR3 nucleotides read TGCAGTGCTAGAGAGGCCGGCCAAGAGACCCAGTACTTC.